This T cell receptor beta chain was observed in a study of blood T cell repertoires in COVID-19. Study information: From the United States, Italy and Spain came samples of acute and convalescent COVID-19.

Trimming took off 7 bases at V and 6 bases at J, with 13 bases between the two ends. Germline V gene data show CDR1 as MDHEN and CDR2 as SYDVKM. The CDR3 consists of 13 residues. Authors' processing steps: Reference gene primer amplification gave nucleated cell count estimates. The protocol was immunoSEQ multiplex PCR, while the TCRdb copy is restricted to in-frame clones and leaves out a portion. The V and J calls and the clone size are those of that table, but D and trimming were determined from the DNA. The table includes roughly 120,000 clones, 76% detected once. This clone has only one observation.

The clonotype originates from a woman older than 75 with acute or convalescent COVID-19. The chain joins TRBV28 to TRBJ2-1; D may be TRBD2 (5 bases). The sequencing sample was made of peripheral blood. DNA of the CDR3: TGTGCCAGCAATGAGGGAGCGGTCAATGAGCAGTTCTTC. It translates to CASNEGAVNEQFF.